The T cell receptor beta chain under discussion was sequenced for a study of cytomegalovirus exposure and HLA in healthy donors. Study observations and caveats: Investigators reported 150 to 200 TCR beta chains as tied to cytomegalovirus. A few CMV-associated chains proved CMV antigen-specific in vitro. Most TCR sequences proved rare, with some public TCRs found in many donors.

The approximately 120-subject validation cohort, separate from the approximately 670-subject first cohort, included the donors. Repertoires were generated with immunoSEQ multiplex PCR, while TCRdb's copy carries only in-frame clones and drops some. Altogether about 140,000 clones are present, less than 90% being singletons, with the ten largest covering about 2.7%. This CDR3 is 14 amino acids long. Germline-derived CDR1 and CDR2 are MNHEY and SVGAGI. V lost 4 bases and J lost 6, with 16 bases in between. This clone appeared once. Antigen specificity is unknown. The sample consisted of PBMCs. This receptor was obtained from a man between 18 and 29 years old in good health and CMV-seronegative. The chain couples TRBV6-5 to TRBJ2-7; D perhaps matches TRBD1 (6 bases). CDR3 bases: TGTGCCAGCAGTTCGTTTAGGGGGAGCGGCGAGCAGTACTTC. Residues: CASSSFRGSGEQYF.